The 20 T cell receptor beta chains below all came from one sample that was sequenced in a study of T cell responses to AZD1222 COVID-19 vaccine. TCRdb's table, derived via immunoSEQ multiplex PCR, lists solely in-frame clones and lacks some. Seen here are about 100,000 clones, roughly 89% observed once, and the top ten hold around a sixth. The source material was peripheral blood, sampled on day 0 of AZD1222 vaccination. These receptors came from an adult in good health.

The V gene is TRBV5-1, the J gene TRBJ1-5; D is possibly TRBD1 (5 bases). The CDR3 totals 15 residues. Trimming took off 4 bases at V and 2 bases at J, with 13 bases between the two ends. The V gene's germline CDR1 is SGHRS and CDR2 YFSETQ. The CDR3 coding sequence is TGCGCCAGCAGCCCGGGGGTGGCCGGCAATCAGCCCCAGCATTTT. This encodes CASSPGVAGNQPQHF.

The chain joins TRBV11-2 to TRBJ2-2; possible D gene TRBD1, 6 bases. V was cut by 5 bases and J by 3 bases, with 13 bases left in between. The CDR3 has 15 residues. CDR1 is SGHAT and CDR2 is FQNNGV in the germline V gene. The DNA for the CDR3 is TGTGCCAGCAGCCAGGTGGACAGATACACCGGGGAGCTGTTTTTT. Translation gives CASSQVDRYTGELFF.

The rearrangement joins TRBV11-2 to TRBJ2-3; D possibly corresponds to TRBD1 (6 bases). Germline V gene lookup returns CDR1 SGHAT and CDR2 FQNNGV. The CDR3 consists of 17 residues. V shed 0 bases and J shed 6 bases, with 19 bases lying between them. The DNA of the CDR3 is TGTGCCAGCAGCTTAGATACCGGGACAATTGGTAGGGATACGCAGTATTTT. This sequence encodes CASSLDTGTIGRDTQYF.

This chain uses TRBV6-6 with TRBJ1-5; possible D gene TRBD1, 6 bases. Per the germline V gene, CDR1 is MNHNY and CDR2 is SVGAGI (reference sequence). The CDR3 is 13 residues long. V dropped 7 bases and J dropped 4 bases, with 11 bases sitting between them. The CDR3 region is CASTTQGNQPQHF. In DNA, the CDR3 is TGTGCCAGCACTACACAGGGAAATCAGCCCCAGCATTTT.

This clone was seen just once. The chain joins TRBV7-8 to TRBJ2-5; either TRBD1 or TRBD2 may supply D (5 bases each). Trimming removed 5 bases from V and 3 bases from J, with 13 bases in between. This CDR3 comprises 14 residues. Germline V gene lookup returns CDR1 SGHVS and CDR2 FQNEAQ. CDR3 DNA sequence: TGTGCCAGCAGCCAAGGGGACCTCGAAGAGACCCAGTACTTC. Encoded protein: CASSQGDLEETQYF.

This chain joins TRBV2 and TRBJ1-2, with D tentatively TRBD1 (5 bases). CDR1 SNHLY and CDR2 FYNNEI come from the germline V gene. With 5 bases removed from V and 7 bases from J, the gap between germline ends came to 23 bases. The CDR3 has 16 amino acids. The CDR3 DNA reads TGTGCCAGCAGTAGACAGAGTGGGGTGAGTTCGAGTGGCTACACCTTC. The encoded protein is CASSRQSGVSSSGYTF.

The chain has TRBV20-1 and TRBJ1-2; no clear D gene. CDR1 is DFQATT and CDR2 is SNEGSKA in the germline V gene (reference sequence). The CDR3 covers 11 residues. Trimming took 3 bases from V and 4 from J, leaving 6 bases between them. In nucleotides, the CDR3 is TGCAGTGCTAGGGATTTCTATGGCTACACCTTC. Protein sequence: CSARDFYGYTF.

The V gene is TRBV19, the J gene TRBJ1-1; no clear D gene. This CDR3 is 16 amino acids long. V was cut by 2 bases and J by 0 bases, with 13 bases left in between. Germline loops: CDR1 LNHDA, CDR2 SQIVND (reference sequence). The CDR3 DNA sequence: TGTGCCAGTAGTATAAGTCCTCAGGAGATGAACACTGAAGCTTTCTTT. This codes for CASSISPQEMNTEAFF.

This rearrangement joins TRBV6-5 to TRBJ1-2; tentatively, D is TRBD1 (5 bases). Germline-derived CDR1 and CDR2 are MNHEY and SVGAGI. V dropped 0 bases and J dropped 6 bases, with 11 bases sitting between them. The CDR3 consists of 14 residues. The CDR3 reads CASSYSSGSDGYTF. CDR3 bases: TGTGCCAGCAGTTACTCCTCAGGGAGTGATGGCTACACCTTC.

The rearrangement joins TRBV7-6 to TRBJ1-3, with 7 bases aligning to TRBD1. V lost 5 bases to trimming and J lost 4 bases; unmatched junction nucleotides: 8. Per germline, CDR1 SGHVS and CDR2 FNYEAQ. The CDR3 runs 15 residues. In DNA, the CDR3 is TGTGCCAGCAGCGCGTCACAGGGGCAGGGAAACACCATATATTTT. Its protein is CASSASQGQGNTIYF.

This clone has only one observation. This rearrangement joins TRBV18 to TRBJ1-5; possible D gene TRBD1, 5 bases. CDR1 is KGHSH, CDR2 LQKENI, per germline. V gave up 3 bases and J gave up 8 bases, with 14 bases separating them. This CDR3 spans 14 amino acids. CDR3 DNA: TGTGCCAGCTCACCTAGGGACCTTGGTGAGCCCCAGCATTTT. It encodes CASSPRDLGEPQHF.

The chain carries TRBV6-6 and TRBJ1-1; no firm D call. The CDR3 is 16 amino acids. V was clipped by 0 bases and J by 0 bases, with 11 bases between them. CDR1 and CDR2 from the germline V gene are MNHNY and SVGAGI (reference sequence). CDR3 region: CASSYSPEALNTEAFF. The CDR3, as DNA: TGTGCCAGCAGTTACTCCCCTGAGGCCCTGAACACTGAAGCTTTCTTT.

The J gene is TRBJ1-3, the V gene TRBV15, with 7 bases aligning to TRBD1. The J segment lost 0 bases and the V segment lost 8 bases, leaving 4 bases of the junction unmatched. This CDR3 contains 14 residues. The germline V gene has CDR1 LNHNV and CDR2 YYDKDF (reference sequence). Written as DNA, the CDR3 is TGTGCCACCGCCGGGACAGCCTCTGGAAACACCATATATTTT. It yields the protein CATAGTASGNTIYF.

This clone was seen once. The CDR3 is CASSTGQGWTEAFF. The CDR3 DNA sequence: TGTGCCAGTAGTACAGGACAGGGGTGGACTGAAGCTTTCTTT. The chain is built from TRBV19 and TRBJ1-1; 9 bases line up with TRBD1. Germline values: CDR1 LNHDA, CDR2 SQIVND (reference sequence). The CDR3 has 14 amino acids. V was pared by 4 bases and J by 5 bases, with 5 bases of the junction left unmatched.

The chain recombines TRBV7-3 with TRBJ1-2, with D possibly being TRBD1 (6 bases). The germline V and J ends were trimmed by 2 bases and 3 bases, with 16 bases remaining between them. The CDR3 is 16 residues long. Germline V lookup: CDR1 SGHTA, CDR2 FQGTGA. CDR3 loop: CASSLQPGGSDYGYTF. The CDR3 coding sequence is TGTGCCAGCAGCTTACAGCCCGGGGGCAGTGACTATGGCTACACCTTC.

This chain connects TRBV19 to TRBJ1-1, with TRBD1 as a possible D gene (5 bases). V lost 5 bases, J lost 0 bases, and 13 bases lay in between. The germline V gene encodes CDR1 LNHDA and CDR2 SQIVND (reference sequence). CDR3 length: 15 amino acids. For the CDR3, the DNA is TGTGCCAGTAGTCCCCAGACAGCCATGAACACTGAAGCTTTCTTT. This codes for CASSPQTAMNTEAFF.

This chain links TRBV11-3 with TRBJ2-7; TRBD1 agrees at 9 bases. Looked up from germline, CDR1 is SGHNT and CDR2 is YENEEA. This CDR3 spans 14 amino acids. J gave up 4 bases and V 5 bases, and 6 bases lay outside the gene matches. The CDR3 DNA reads as TGTGCCAGCAGCACCGACAGGGGGGGTTACGAGCAGTACTTC. Its translation: CASSTDRGGYEQYF.

V is TRBV3-1 (or the pseudogene TRBV3-2) and J is TRBJ1-1; 7 nucleotides agree with TRBD1. The CDR3 is 15 amino acids. Germline assignment: CDR1 LGHDT and CDR2 YNNKEL (reference sequence). V lost 1 base, J lost 1 base, and 3 bases stayed unmatched. The CDR3 reads CASSQVSGGNTEAFF. CDR3 DNA: TGTGCCAGCAGCCAAGTCTCAGGGGGGAACACTGAAGCTTTCTTT.

The chain combines TRBV27 with TRBJ2-1; TRBD2 matches at 7 bases. Germline assignment: CDR1 MNHEY and CDR2 SMNVEV (reference sequence). CDR3 size: 15 residues. V was pared by 6 bases and J by 7 bases, with 12 bases of the junction left unmatched. For the CDR3, the DNA is TGTGCCAGCAGCTTTGAACCGGGAGGAGGGAATGAGCAGTTCTTC. Residues: CASSFEPGGGNEQFF.

The chain recombines TRBV10-3 with TRBJ2-1; no clear D gene. The V end lost 4 bases, the J end lost 8 bases, and 9 bases lay between the germline ends. CDR1 is ENHRY and CDR2 is SYGVKD in the germline V gene. The CDR3 extends over 12 amino acids. CDR3 in DNA: TGTGCCATCAGTGGAGTTGGCGATGAGCAGTTCTTC. As protein: CAISGVGDEQFF.